This T cell receptor (beta chain) originates from a study of cytomegalovirus exposure and HLA in healthy donors. Study-level results: Roughly even sequencing depth across donors was the assumption behind the presence/absence analyses. The sole available immune exposure information was CMV serostatus. Later analysis demonstrated an association between a missense DCLRE1C variant and TCR beta V- and J-gene trimming.

With 2 bases removed from V and 1 base from J, the gap between germline ends came to 8 bases. CDR1 is SGHTA, CDR2 FQGNSA, per germline. The CDR3 runs 14 residues. The PCR used 60 Vbeta and 13 Jbeta primers. Only in-frame clones appear in the TCRdb table, and some are missing; sequencing was by immunoSEQ multiplex PCR. The sample has 170,000 or so clones, approximately 80% seen once. Donors had nominal health at sampling but likely had unrecorded immune exposures. Concerning this clone itself: Antigen: not known.

Sequencing was performed on PBMCs. The rearrangement uses TRBV7-2 and TRBJ1-1; D is unresolved. This TCR came from a woman between 50 and 59 years old in good health and CMV-seropositive. CDR3 in amino acids: CASSLTGKNTEAFF. The CDR3 coding sequence is TGTGCCAGCAGCTTAACCGGGAAGAACACTGAAGCTTTCTTT.